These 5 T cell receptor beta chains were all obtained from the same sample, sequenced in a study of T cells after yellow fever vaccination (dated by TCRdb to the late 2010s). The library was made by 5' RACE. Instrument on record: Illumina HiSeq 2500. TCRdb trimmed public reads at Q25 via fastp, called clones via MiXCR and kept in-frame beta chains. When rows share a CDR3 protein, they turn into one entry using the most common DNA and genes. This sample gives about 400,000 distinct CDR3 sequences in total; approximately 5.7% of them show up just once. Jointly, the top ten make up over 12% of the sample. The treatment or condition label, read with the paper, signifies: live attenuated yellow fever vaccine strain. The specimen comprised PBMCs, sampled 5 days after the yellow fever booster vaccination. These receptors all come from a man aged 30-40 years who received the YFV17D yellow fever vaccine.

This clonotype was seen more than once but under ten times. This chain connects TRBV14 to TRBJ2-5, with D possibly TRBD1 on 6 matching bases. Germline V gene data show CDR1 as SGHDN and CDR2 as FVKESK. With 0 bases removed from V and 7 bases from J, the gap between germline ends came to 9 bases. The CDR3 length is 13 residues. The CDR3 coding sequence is TGTGCCAGCAGCCAAGATTTACAGGGGACCCAGTACTTC. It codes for CASSQDLQGTQYF.

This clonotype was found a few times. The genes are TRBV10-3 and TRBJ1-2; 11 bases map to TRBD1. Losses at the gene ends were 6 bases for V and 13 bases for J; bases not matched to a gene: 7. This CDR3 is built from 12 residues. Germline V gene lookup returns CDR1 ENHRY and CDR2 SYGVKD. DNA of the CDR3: TGTGCCATCAGCATAGGACAGGGGGCCGCCACCTTC. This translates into CAISIGQGAATF.

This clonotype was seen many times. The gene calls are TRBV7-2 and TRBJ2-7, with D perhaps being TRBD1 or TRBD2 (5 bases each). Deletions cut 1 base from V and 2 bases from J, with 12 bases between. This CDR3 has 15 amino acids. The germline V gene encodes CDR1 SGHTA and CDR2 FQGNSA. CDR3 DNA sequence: TGTGCCAGCAGCTTAGAGGGACGTACGGCCTACGAGCAGTACTTC. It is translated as CASSLEGRTAYEQYF.

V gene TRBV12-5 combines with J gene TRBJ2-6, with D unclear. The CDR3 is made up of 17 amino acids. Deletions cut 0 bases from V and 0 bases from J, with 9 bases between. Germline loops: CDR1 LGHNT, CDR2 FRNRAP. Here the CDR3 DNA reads TGTGCTAGTGGTTTGGTACACGGAACCTCTGGGGCCAACGTCCTGACTTTC. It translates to CASGLVHGTSGANVLTF. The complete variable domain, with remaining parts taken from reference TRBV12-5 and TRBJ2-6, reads DARVTQTPRHKVTEMGQEVTMRCQPILGHNTVFWYRQTMMQGLELLAYFRNRAPLDDSGMPKDRFSAEMPDATLATLKIQPSEPRDSAVYFCASGLVHGTSGANVLTFGAGSRLTVL.

The CDR3 coding sequence is TGTGCCAGTAGTGCAGTAGGACTAGCGGACATTGAGCAGTTCTTC. Translation: CASSAVGLADIEQFF. The chain employs TRBV19 and TRBJ2-1, with 10 bases that match TRBD2. V lost 5 bases to trimming and J lost 9 bases; unmatched junction nucleotides: 10. CDR1 is LNHDA and CDR2 is SQIVND in the germline V gene (reference sequence). This CDR3 spans 15 amino acids.